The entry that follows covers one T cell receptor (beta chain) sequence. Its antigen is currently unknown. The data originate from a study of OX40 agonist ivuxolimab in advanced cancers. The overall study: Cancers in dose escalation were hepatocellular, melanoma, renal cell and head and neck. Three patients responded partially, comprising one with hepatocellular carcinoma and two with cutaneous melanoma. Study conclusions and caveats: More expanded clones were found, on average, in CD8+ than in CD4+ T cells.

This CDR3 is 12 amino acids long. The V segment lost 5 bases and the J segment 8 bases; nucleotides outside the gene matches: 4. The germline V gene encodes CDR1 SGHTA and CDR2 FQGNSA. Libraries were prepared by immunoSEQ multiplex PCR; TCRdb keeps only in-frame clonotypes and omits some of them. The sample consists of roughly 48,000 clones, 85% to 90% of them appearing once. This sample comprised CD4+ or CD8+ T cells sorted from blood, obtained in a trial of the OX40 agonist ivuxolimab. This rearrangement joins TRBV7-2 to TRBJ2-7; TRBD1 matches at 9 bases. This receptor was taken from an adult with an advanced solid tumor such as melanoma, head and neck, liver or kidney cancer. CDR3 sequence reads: CASSPTGGQQYF. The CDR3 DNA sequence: TGTGCCAGCAGCCCGACAGGGGGTCAGCAGTACTTC. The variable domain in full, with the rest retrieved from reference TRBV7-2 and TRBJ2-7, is GAGVSQSPSNKVTEKGKDVELRCDPISGHTALYWYRQSLGQGLEFLIYFQGNSAPDKSGLPSDRFSAERTGGSVSTLTIQRTQQEDSAVYLCASSPTGGQQYFGPGTRLTVT.